This is a list of T cell receptor beta chains from one sample in a study of T-cell memory formation after mild COVID-19. TCRdb ran MiXCR on the 5' RACE reads and lists one entry per CDR3 protein. This sample has 300,000 to 400,000 distinct CDR3 sequences, with more than 20% found just once. The specimen was PBMCs or a T cell subset sorted from them (not recorded which). The source is an adult woman who had mild COVID-19 (a few samples of this study predate the infection). Cell type and time point are not known. Each CDR3 is given with its conserved first and last residue. D genes are given only for firm matches. Clone size appears in some rows only: once, few, many, or a class for an expanded clone.

V gene,clone size,J gene,D gene,CDR3 DNA,CDR3 protein
TRBV7-6,.,TRBJ2-6,.,TGTGCCAGCAGCCATCCAGCCAGGGGGGAGGCTGGGGCCAACGTCCTGACTTTC,CASSHPARGEAGANVLTF
TRBV30,few,TRBJ2-1,.,TGTGCCTGGAGTACCGGGAATAACAATGAGCAGTTCTTC,CAWSTGNNNEQFF
TRBV4-3,.,TRBJ1-4,.,TGCGCCAGCAGCCAAGATCTATTGGGGATGAATGAAAAACTGTTTTTT,CASSQDLLGMNEKLFF
TRBV7-9,.,TRBJ2-3,TRBD1,TGTGCCAGCAGCGGGACAGGGGGAAGGGATACGCAGTATTTT,CASSGTGGRDTQYF
TRBV5-1,.,TRBJ2-5,TRBD2,TGCGCCAGCAGCCCCGGCGGGGGCGGGGGGCAAGAGACCCAGTACTTC,CASSPGGGGGQETQYF
TRBV20-1,few,TRBJ2-3,.,TGCAGTGCTAGATCAGCTTCTGCGGGCACAGATACGCAGTATTTT,CSARSASAGTDTQYF
TRBV12-3/TRBV12-4,.,TRBJ1-6,.,TGTGCCAGCAGTTTAGGGGGGGGGAAGTATTCACCCCTCCACTTT,CASSLGGGKYSPLHF
TRBV29-1,few,TRBJ2-6,.,TGCAGCGTTGCAGGCTCTGGGGCCAACGTCCTGACTTTC,CSVAGSGANVLTF
TRBV18,many,TRBJ1-4,.,TGTGCCAGCTCACCATACAGGGAAAGTGAAAAACTGTTTTTT,CASSPYRESEKLFF
TRBV10-3,few,TRBJ2-1,TRBD2,TGTGCCATCAGTGAGTCGCAGGGAGGGGATCCCGTCAATGAGCAGTTCTTC,CAISESQGGDPVNEQFF
TRBV29-1,.,TRBJ2-1,.,TGCAGCGTGGGACGGGGAGGCAATGAGCAGTTCTTC,CSVGRGGNEQFF
TRBV7-6,few,TRBJ2-7,TRBD1,TGTGCCAGCAGCTTAGTGCCAGGGGGCTCCTACGAGCAGTACTTC,CASSLVPGGSYEQYF
TRBV10-3,few,TRBJ2-7,.,TGTGCCATCAGTGAGAGGGGCGAGCAGTACTTC,CAISERGEQYF
TRBV6-2/TRBV6-3,.,TRBJ2-7,.,TGTGCCAGCAGTTACCCGACTAGTTTCTACGAGCAGTACTTC,CASSYPTSFYEQYF
TRBV24-1,few,TRBJ1-2,.,TGTGCCACCAGTAGCCAGGACTATGGCTACACCTTC,CATSSQDYGYTF
TRBV7-3,few,TRBJ2-1,.,TGTGCCAGCAGCCTAGAACTTAGGGGGAGATACAATGAGCAGTTCTTC,CASSLELRGRYNEQFF
TRBV12-3/TRBV12-4,few,TRBJ2-2,.,TGTGCCAGCAGTCCGGGCAAAATAGCGAAATCCAACACCGGGGAGCTGTTTTTT,CASSPGKIAKSNTGELFF
TRBV6-6,.,TRBJ2-7,.,TGTGCCAGCACTGAGAGTTACTCCTACGAGCAGTACTTC,CASTESYSYEQYF
TRBV20-1,.,TRBJ1-2,.,TGCAGTGCTAGACAGGACTTAGATTATGGCTACACCTTC,CSARQDLDYGYTF
TRBV11-2,.,TRBJ2-1,.,TGTGCCAGCAGCCGCCCGGGGGATTGGAATGAGCAGTTTTTC,CASSRPGDWNEQFF
TRBV6-1,.,TRBJ1-1,TRBD1,TGTGCCAGCAGTGACGCCGGGACAGGGAAAACTGAAGCTTTCTTT,CASSDAGTGKTEAFF
TRBV7-9,few,TRBJ1-1,.,TGTGCCAGCAGCCCTGGGATGGGTGAAGCTTTCTTT,CASSPGMGEAFF
TRBV9,.,TRBJ1-2,TRBD1,TGTGCCAGCAGCCCCCGACAGGGTTTCGGTGGCTACACCTTC,CASSPRQGFGGYTF
TRBV7-2,few,TRBJ2-3,TRBD2,TGTGCCAGCAGCTTAAGACTAGCGGGAGTCGGGGGTTGGGATACGCAGTATTTT,CASSLRLAGVGGWDTQYF
TRBV9,many,TRBJ2-5,.,TGTGCCAGCAGCGTGGGAGTGGGGGGCTCAAGCCAAGAGACCCAGTACTTC,CASSVGVGGSSQETQYF
TRBV7-2,.,TRBJ1-6,.,TGTGCCAGCAGCTTAATCTTAGGGGATTCACCCCTCCACTTT,CASSLILGDSPLHF
TRBV5-5,few,TRBJ2-1,.,TGTGCCAGCAGCGCTGACAGTGACAATGAGCAGTTCTTC,CASSADSDNEQFF
TRBV12-3/TRBV12-4,few,TRBJ1-5,TRBD1,TGTGCCAGCAGTCTCGCAGGGGGACGGGCCCAGCCCCAGCATTTT,CASSLAGGRAQPQHF
TRBV4-1,few,TRBJ2-7,.,TGCGCCAGCAGCCAAGAAGCCCCTGGGACCTACGAGCAGTACTTC,CASSQEAPGTYEQYF
TRBV5-1,.,TRBJ1-4,.,TGCGCCAGCACCTCGGAATCAACTAATGAAAAACTGTTTTTT,CASTSESTNEKLFF
TRBV5-1,.,TRBJ1-3,.,TGCGCCAGCAGCTTGGCGGACTCCGGAAACACCATATATTTT,CASSLADSGNTIYF
TRBV29-1,few,TRBJ2-2,.,TGCAGCGTTGAAGGGGACGAGGGCACCGGGGAGCTGTTTTTT,CSVEGDEGTGELFF
TRBV29-1,few,TRBJ2-7,TRBD2,TGCAGCGTTGTGACTAGCGGCACCTACGAGCAGTACTTC,CSVVTSGTYEQYF
TRBV29-1,.,TRBJ2-7,.,TGCAGCGTTCTCGCGGAGAGCTCCTACGAGCAGTACTTC,CSVLAESSYEQYF
TRBV5-1,.,TRBJ2-7,TRBD1,TGCGCCAGCAGCCCCCGGGACAGAATGGGCGAGCAGTACTTC,CASSPRDRMGEQYF
TRBV7-9,few,TRBJ2-7,.,TGTGCCAGCAGCTTAGCGGCAGGGGCGGTTTACGAGCAGTACTTC,CASSLAAGAVYEQYF
TRBV4-2,.,TRBJ1-5,TRBD1,TGTGCCAGCAGCCAAGGGGTGAGACAGGGGGCACAGCCCCAGCATTTT,CASSQGVRQGAQPQHF
TRBV14,.,TRBJ1-2,TRBD1,TGTGCCAGCAGCCAAGCCGGGACAGGGCTTATAGGTGGCTACACCTTC,CASSQAGTGLIGGYTF
TRBV12-3/TRBV12-4,.,TRBJ2-1,.,TGTGCCAGCAGTTTGGGACGAGGGACTGAGCAGTTCTTC,CASSLGRGTEQFF
TRBV4-1,.,TRBJ2-3,TRBD2,TGCGCCAGCAGCCCGCAGCCTGCGGGGGGCCTAGAAGATACGCAGTATTTT,CASSPQPAGGLEDTQYF
TRBV14,.,TRBJ2-2,TRBD2,TGTGCCAGCGGGATACTAGCGGGGAAGAACACCGGGGAGCTGTTTTTT,CASGILAGKNTGELFF
TRBV5-1,.,TRBJ1-2,TRBD1,TGCGCCAGCAGGAACGGGACAGCTGATGGCTACACCTTC,CASRNGTADGYTF
TRBV29-1,many,TRBJ2-3,TRBD2,TGCAGCGTTTCCCCATCGACTAGCTCCGATACGCAGTATTTT,CSVSPSTSSDTQYF
TRBV7-6,few,TRBJ2-2,TRBD2,TGTGCCAGCAGCTTAGTCCGAGTAGCGGGAGCGAACACCGGGGAGCTGTTTTTT,CASSLVRVAGANTGELFF
TRBV9,.,TRBJ1-5,TRBD1,TGTGCCAGCAGTGAAACAGGGGGACATCAGCCCCAGCATTTT,CASSETGGHQPQHF
TRBV29-1,few,TRBJ1-2,.,TGCAGCGCTGTGGGGCAGGACGGCTACACCTTC,CSAVGQDGYTF
TRBV5-1,few,TRBJ2-1,TRBD1,TGCGCCAGCAGGCCTGGGACAGGCTCCTACAATGAGCAGTTCTTC,CASRPGTGSYNEQFF
TRBV12-3/TRBV12-4,many,TRBJ1-1,.,TGTGCCAGCAGTTTACAGAGACTTAACACTGAAGCTTTCTTT,CASSLQRLNTEAFF
TRBV9,few,TRBJ1-2,TRBD1,TGTGCCAGCAGCGTAGCTCCAGGGGGGAGAGATGGCTACACCTTC,CASSVAPGGRDGYTF
TRBV6-1,.,TRBJ1-5,.,TGTGCCAGCACCCAAGACATTGTTATCAGCAATCAGCCCCAGCATTTT,CASTQDIVISNQPQHF
TRBV11-2,.,TRBJ2-4,.,TGTGCCAGCAGAACTTCCCCGGGGCTTGGGGGCATTCAGTACTTC,CASRTSPGLGGIQYF
TRBV20-1,.,TRBJ1-2,TRBD1,TGCAGTGCTAGCGACAGGGGGCAGCGTGGCTACACCTTC,CSASDRGQRGYTF
TRBV6-1,few,TRBJ1-5,.,TGTGCCAGCAGTGAAAGGGGAGGACAGCCCCAGCATTTT,CASSERGGQPQHF
TRBV24-1,.,TRBJ1-5,.,TGTGCCACCAGTGGTTGGCCTGAGGCCCAGCATTTT,CATSGWPEAQHF